These 7 T cell receptor beta chains share one sample of origin, sequenced in a study of CD4+ T cells in melanoma. Sequencing used immunoSEQ multiplex PCR; TCRdb keeps in-frame clones, though not all of them. The sample records approximately 16,000 clones, over 80% being singletons. Source material: cells from a culture (not recorded whether cultured in vitro). The receptors stem from a human donor with melanoma.

V is TRBV7-2 and J is TRBJ2-5; a possible D gene is TRBD2 (7 bases). The V and J ends lost 5 bases and 7 bases respectively, with 11 bases between them. Germline V gene data show CDR1 as SGHTA and CDR2 as FQGNSA. The CDR3 consists of 12 residues. The CDR3 sequence: CASSPRGGTQYF. For the CDR3, the DNA is TGTGCCAGCAGCCCGAGGGGGGGGACCCAGTACTTC.

The CDR3 DNA is TGTGCCAGCAGCTTGGCCCGGGGTACGCAGTATTTT. It specifies CASSLARGTQYF. The chain carries TRBV5-6 and TRBJ2-3; weak D call: TRBD2 (5 bases). Germline values: CDR1 SGHDT, CDR2 YYEEEE. The ends were cut back, 0 bases at V and 8 bases at J, with 7 bases in the middle. The CDR3 extends over 12 amino acids.

The V gene is TRBV12-5, the J gene TRBJ1-4; TRBD1 might be the D (6 bases). The V and J ends lost 0 bases and 10 bases respectively, with 6 bases between them. CDR3 length: 12 amino acids. CDR1 LGHNT and CDR2 FRNRAP come from the germline V gene. CDR3 protein: CASGLVQGKLFF. The CDR3 coding sequence is TGTGCTAGTGGTTTGGTACAGGGAAAACTGTTTTTT.

The genes are TRBV7-2 and TRBJ2-7; 7 bases map to TRBD1. V trimming: 5 bases; J trimming: 2 bases; junction bases outside the gene matches: 9. This CDR3 spans 15 amino acids. CDR1 is SGHTA, CDR2 FQGNSA, per germline. CDR3 loop: CASSPRGTWAYEQYF. The CDR3 bases are TGTGCCAGCAGCCCCAGGGGGACGTGGGCCTACGAGCAGTACTTC.

V and J are TRBV18 and TRBJ1-6, with 12 bases matching TRBD1. The germline V gene has CDR1 KGHSH and CDR2 LQKENI. CDR3 size: 19 residues. Trimming removed 0 bases from V and 8 bases from J; junction bases left unmatched: 11. The CDR3 is CASSPPWDRGLQSHSPLHF. The DNA for the CDR3 is TGTGCCAGCTCACCACCGTGGGACAGGGGGCTTCAGTCCCATTCACCCCTCCACTTT.

This sequence joins TRBV11-1 and TRBJ2-2; 14 nucleotides match TRBD2. CDR3 length equals 15 residues. Germline trimming cut 5 bases from V and 7 bases from J; bases unmatched to any gene: 3. Germline V gene lookup returns CDR1 SGHAT and CDR2 FQDESV (reference sequence). The CDR3 bases are TGTGCCAGCAGCCCCGGACTAGCGGGGGGCGGGGAGCTGTTTTTT. This gives the protein CASSPGLAGGGELFF.

The V and J genes are TRBV6-6 and TRBJ2-6; D is ambiguous. V lost 4 bases and J 2 bases, leaving 9 bases between the germline ends. Germline CDR1 and CDR2: MNHNY and SVGAGI (reference sequence). The CDR3 length is 15 residues. The CDR3 region has the DNA TGTGCCAGCAGTTCGGCTCAAACTGGGGCCAACGTCCTGACTTTC. It yields the protein CASSSAQTGANVLTF.